This T cell receptor beta chain was sequenced during a study of cytomegalovirus exposure and HLA in healthy donors. Worth noting for this clone: Its antigen remains unidentified.

Points from the study as a whole: TCR beta chains numbering under 200 were designated cytomegalovirus-associated.

It was with 60 Vbeta and 13 Jbeta primers that the PCR ran. The repertoire was sequenced with immunoSEQ multiplex PCR; TCRdb's copy has only in-frame clones and lacks some. The sample yields 250,000 to 300,000 clones, over 90% seen once. This CDR3 is 14 amino acids long. J was trimmed by 15 bases and V by 1 base; bases with no gene match: 14. Germline CDR1 SQVTM, CDR2 ANQGSEA. The sequencing sample was made of PBMCs. The chain is built from TRBV29-1 and TRBJ2-1; TRBD1 matches at 8 bases. This TCR derives from a girl aged 2 to 10 in good health and CMV-seronegative. CDR3: CSVEGGQGRPGRFF. The DNA of the CDR3 is TGCAGCGTTGAAGGAGGACAGGGCCGCCCTGGTCGGTTCTTC.